The 22 T cell receptor beta chains reported below all come from one sample, sequenced in a study of blood T cell repertoires in COVID-19. Assay used: immunoSEQ multiplex PCR; TCRdb lists only in-frame clones, some missing. The table includes under 200,000 clones, about 86% detected once. The sequencing sample was made of peripheral blood. The receptors were sampled from a man younger than 35 with acute or convalescent COVID-19.

V gene TRBV7-6 combines with J gene TRBJ1-2, with TRBD1 matching over 12 bases. Germline assignment: CDR1 SGHVS and CDR2 FNYEAQ. CDR3 length: 14 amino acids. The V segment lost 5 bases and the J segment 7 bases; nucleotides outside the gene matches: 5. CDR3 sequence: CASSPGQGAVGYTF. The CDR3 DNA is TGTGCCAGCAGCCCGGGACAGGGGGCGGTTGGCTACACCTTC.

The chain joins TRBV18 to TRBJ2-5; possible D gene TRBD2, 5 bases. The V end was cut by 6 bases, the J end by 1 base, with 12 bases between. This CDR3 has 14 residues. Germline V gene sequence: CDR1 KGHSH, CDR2 LQKENI. The CDR3, as DNA: TGTGCCAGCTCCCCCGGGGTCGGCCAAGAGACCCAGTACTTC. Protein: CASSPGVGQETQYF.

DNA for the CDR3: TGTGCCAGTAGTTCGGAGGGGGCTGCTAATTCACCCCTCCACTTT. Translated, it gives CASSSEGAANSPLHF. The V and J genes are TRBV19 and TRBJ1-6; 7 bases fit TRBD1. Germline V gene data show CDR1 as LNHDA and CDR2 as SQIVND (reference sequence). The CDR3 consists of 15 residues. The trim removed 5 bases at V and 6 bases at J, leaving 7 bases unmatched. Supplemented by reference TRBV19 and TRBJ1-6, the full variable domain reads DGGITQSPKYLFRKEGQNVTLSCEQNLNHDAMYWYRQDPGQGLRLIYYSQIVNDFQKGDIAEGYSVSREKKESFPLTVTSAQKNPTAFYLCASSSEGAANSPLHFGNGTRLTVT.

The V gene is TRBV9, the J gene TRBJ1-1; 9 bases fit TRBD1. Trimming cost V 3 bases and J 1 base; bases outside gene matches: 4. This CDR3 region has 15 residues. Per germline, CDR1 SGDLS and CDR2 YYNGEE. CDR3 bases: TGTGCCAGCAGCGGCCGACAGGGGGGGAACACTGAAGCTTTCTTT. It codes for CASSGRQGGNTEAFF.

The sample holds one count of this clone. The sample has other DNA sequences that encode this CDR3 too. V and J are TRBV20-1 and TRBJ1-1, with no clear D. This CDR3 contains 11 residues. CDR1 and CDR2 from the germline V gene are DFQATT and SNEGSKA (reference sequence). Trimming removed 5 bases at V and 1 base at J, with 5 bases between. CDR3 bases: TGCAGTGCTTACAGGAACACTGAAGCTTTCTTT. It encodes CSAYRNTEAFF.

V usage is TRBV5-4 and J usage is TRBJ2-3; 9 bases match TRBD2. Germline trimming cut 2 bases from V and 0 bases from J; bases unmatched to any gene: 7. This CDR3 is 17 amino acids long. Per the germline V gene, CDR1 is SGHNT and CDR2 is YYREEE (reference sequence). CDR3 in DNA: TGTGCCAGCAGCTTTCGGCTAGCGGGACTTAGCACAGATACGCAGTATTTT. It encodes CASSFRLAGLSTDTQYF.

The V and J genes are TRBV19 and TRBJ2-5; a possible D gene is TRBD2 (6 bases). V was trimmed by 4 bases and J by 4 bases, leaving 13 bases between them. The CDR3 is 14 amino acids. Germline assignment: CDR1 LNHDA and CDR2 SQIVND (reference sequence). CDR3 residues: CASSNQGGRETQYF. CDR3 DNA sequence: TGTGCCAGTAGTAACCAGGGAGGAAGAGAGACCCAGTACTTC.

This chain uses TRBV7-9 with TRBJ1-2; D possibly corresponds to TRBD1 (5 bases). CDR3 length equals 14 residues. Germline loops: CDR1 SEHNR, CDR2 FQNEAQ (reference sequence). V was trimmed by 5 bases and J by 6 bases, leaving 16 bases between them. CDR3 nucleotides: TGTGCCAGCAGCCGTACTCAGACGGGGGATGGCTACACCTTC. It specifies CASSRTQTGDGYTF.

The V gene is TRBV6-5, the J gene TRBJ2-7; a possible D gene is TRBD1 (6 bases). Germline V gene lookup returns CDR1 MNHEY and CDR2 SVGAGI. CDR3 length: 14 residues. V dropped 2 bases and J dropped 2 bases, with 10 bases sitting between them. CDR3 residues: CASSYGKGAYEQYF. CDR3 in DNA: TGTGCCAGCAGTTACGGGAAGGGGGCCTACGAGCAGTACTTC.

The genes are TRBV5-4 and TRBJ1-1, with D possibly matching TRBD1 (6 bases). Trimming removed 6 bases from V and 0 bases from J, with 9 bases in between. CDR1 is SGHNT and CDR2 is YYREEE in the germline V gene (reference sequence). The CDR3 contains 13 residues. CDR3 loop: CASTTGLNTEAFF. The CDR3 DNA reads TGTGCCAGCACTACAGGGTTGAACACTGAAGCTTTCTTT.

The genes are TRBV19 and TRBJ2-2; D gene uncertain. The germline V and J ends were trimmed by 5 bases and 4 bases, with 5 bases remaining between them. The germline V gene encodes CDR1 LNHDA and CDR2 SQIVND (reference sequence). CDR3 length: 12 amino acids. The DNA of the CDR3 is TGTGCCAGTAGTTTTATCACCGGGGAGCTGTTTTTT. Protein product: CASSFITGELFF.

The rearrangement links TRBV5-5 to TRBJ1-1, with D possibly matching TRBD1 (5 bases). Trimming pared 0 bases from V and 1 base from J, leaving 16 bases between. CDR3 length: 17 residues. Germline assignment: CDR1 SGHKS and CDR2 YYEKEE (reference sequence). The CDR3 DNA sequence: TGTGCCAGCAGCTTGGGTCCGGGGGTAGGAAAGAACACTGAAGCTTTCTTT. Protein product: CASSLGPGVGKNTEAFF. Together with reference TRBV5-5 and TRBJ1-1, the CDR3 gives the full variable domain: DAGVTQSPTHLIKTRGQQVTLRCSPISGHKSVSWYQQVLGQGPQFIFQYYEKEERGRGNFPDRFSARQFPNYSSELNVNALLLGDSALYLCASSLGPGVGKNTEAFFGQGTRLTVV.

This clone was detected only once. This rearrangement joins TRBV21-1 to TRBJ1-4. TRBV21-1 counts as a pseudogene. The CDR3 spans 16 residues. As DNA, the CDR3 is TGTGCCAGCAGCAAAGGAGGGAGGGCATCGAGCGAAAAACTGTTTTTT. Translating it yields CASSKGGRASSEKLFF.

The chain uses TRBV5-4 and TRBJ1-5, with D possibly being TRBD1 (5 bases). There are 14 residues in the CDR3. In germline, CDR1 is SGHNT, CDR2 YYREEE (reference sequence). CDR3 in DNA: TGTGCTAGGTCCTGGGACTATAGCAATCAGCCCCAGCATTTT. Amino acids: CARSWDYSNQPQHF.

This rearrangement joins TRBV27 to TRBJ2-7; perhaps TRBD1 as D (6 bases). Trimming shortened V by 6 bases and J by 6 bases, and 18 bases separated the two germline ends. The CDR3 length is 14 residues. CDR1 is MNHEY and CDR2 is SMNVEV in the germline V gene (reference sequence). CDR3 DNA sequence: TGTGCCAGCAGGGCGACAGGTACCTATAGCGAGCAGTACTTC. It encodes CASRATGTYSEQYF.

The chain combines TRBV15 with TRBJ1-2, with 9 positions matching TRBD1. This CDR3 has 14 amino acids. Germline values: CDR1 LNHNV, CDR2 YYDKDF (reference sequence). J gave up 4 bases and V 2 bases, and 2 bases lay outside the gene matches. The CDR3 is CATSRPDRGYGYTF. Written as DNA, the CDR3 is TGTGCCACCAGCAGACCGGACAGGGGCTATGGCTACACCTTC.

The genes are TRBV6-6 and TRBJ2-2; the match to TRBD2 covers 13 bases. The V and J ends lost 5 bases and 5 bases, in that order; junction bases with no gene match: 5. The CDR3 is 16 amino acids. CDR1 is MNHNY, CDR2 SVGAGI, per germline (reference sequence). The CDR3 DNA follows: TGTGCCAGCAGTACTAGCGGGGGGGCCTCTACCGGGGAGCTGTTTTTT. Residues: CASSTSGGASTGELFF.

The gene calls are TRBV9 and TRBJ1-4; D possibly corresponds to TRBD1 (6 bases). The CDR3 extends over 15 amino acids. The germline V gene encodes CDR1 SGDLS and CDR2 YYNGEE. V lost 4 bases, J lost 3 bases, and 13 bases lay in between. CDR3 nucleotide sequence: TGTGCCAGCAGCCCAATGGACAGAGCTAATGAAAAACTGTTTTTT. This sequence encodes CASSPMDRANEKLFF.

The rearrangement links TRBV19 to TRBJ2-1; D perhaps matches TRBD1 (6 bases). Trimming left V 9 bases short and J 5 bases short, with 14 bases between. Germline CDR1 LNHDA, CDR2 SQIVND (reference sequence). The CDR3 has 13 residues. The CDR3 DNA reads as TGTGCCAGCGTGAGGGGGAGCAACAATGAGCAGTTCTTC. Amino acids: CASVRGSNNEQFF.

The chain has TRBV11-2 and TRBJ2-5, with 7 nucleotides matching TRBD2. Trimming cost V 0 bases and J 4 bases; bases outside gene matches: 2. Looked up from germline, CDR1 is SGHAT and CDR2 is FQNNGV. The CDR3 extends over 14 amino acids. The CDR3 nucleotides read TGTGCCAGCAGCTTAGATCGCGGGGGAGAGACCCAGTACTTC. It is translated as CASSLDRGGETQYF.

The J gene is TRBJ2-3, the V gene TRBV7-6; 13 positions agree with TRBD2. CDR1 and CDR2 (germline): SGHVS, FNYEAQ. The length of the CDR3 is 16 residues. With V trimmed by 3 bases and J by 5 bases, 5 bases remained unmatched. The CDR3 protein is CASSLPTSGGEDTQYF. Written as DNA, the CDR3 is TGTGCCAGCAGCTTGCCCACTAGCGGGGGGGAAGATACGCAGTATTTT. Variable domain in full (rest from reference TRBV7-6 and TRBJ2-3): GAGVSQSPRYKVTKRGQDVALRCDPISGHVSLYWYRQALGQGPEFLTYFNYEAQQDKSGLPNDRFSAERPEGSISTLTIQRTEQRDSAMYRCASSLPTSGGEDTQYFGPGTRLTVL.

The chain joins TRBV7-2 to TRBJ2-3; 7 bases fit TRBD2. The trim removed 0 bases at V and 3 bases at J, leaving 0 bases unmatched. The germline gives CDR1 SGHTA, CDR2 FQGNSA. CDR3 size: 14 residues. The CDR3 sequence: CASSLAGGTDTQYF. CDR3 bases: TGTGCCAGCAGCTTAGCGGGGGGGACAGATACGCAGTATTTT.